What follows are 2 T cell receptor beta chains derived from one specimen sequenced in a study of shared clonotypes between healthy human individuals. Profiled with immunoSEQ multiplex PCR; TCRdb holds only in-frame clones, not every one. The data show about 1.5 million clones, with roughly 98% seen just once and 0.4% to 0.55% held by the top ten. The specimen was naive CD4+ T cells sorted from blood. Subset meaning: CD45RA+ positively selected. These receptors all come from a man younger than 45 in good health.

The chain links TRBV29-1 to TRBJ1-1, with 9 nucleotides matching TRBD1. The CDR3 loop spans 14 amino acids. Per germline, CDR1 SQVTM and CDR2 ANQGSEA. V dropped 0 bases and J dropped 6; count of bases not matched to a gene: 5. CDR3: CSVEDGTGFAEAFF. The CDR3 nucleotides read TGCAGCGTTGAAGATGGGACAGGGTTCGCTGAAGCTTTCTTT.

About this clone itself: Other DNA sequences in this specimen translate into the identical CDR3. This CDR3 is CASSPGTSVETQYF. The CDR3 nucleotides are TGCGCCAGCAGCCCGGGGACTAGCGTGGAGACCCAGTACTTC. The chain employs TRBV5-1 and TRBJ2-5, with 10 positions matching TRBD2. Trimming at V came to 4 bases and at J to 5 bases, leaving 5 bases not matched to a gene. This CDR3 region has 14 residues. The germline gives CDR1 SGHRS, CDR2 YFSETQ.